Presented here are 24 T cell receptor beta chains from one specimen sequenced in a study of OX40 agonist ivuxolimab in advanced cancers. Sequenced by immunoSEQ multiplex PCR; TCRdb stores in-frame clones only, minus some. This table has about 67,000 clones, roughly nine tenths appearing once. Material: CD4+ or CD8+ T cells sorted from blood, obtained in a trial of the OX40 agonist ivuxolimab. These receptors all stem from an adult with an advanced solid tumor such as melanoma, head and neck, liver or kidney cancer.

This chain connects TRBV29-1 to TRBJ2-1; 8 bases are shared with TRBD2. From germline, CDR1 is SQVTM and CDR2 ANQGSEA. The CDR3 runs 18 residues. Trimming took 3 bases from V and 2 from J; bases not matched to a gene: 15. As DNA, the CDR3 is TGCAGCGTTGAGGGTACCCTCTGGGCGGGAGGCACCTACAATGAGCAGTTCTTC. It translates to CSVEGTLWAGGTYNEQFF.

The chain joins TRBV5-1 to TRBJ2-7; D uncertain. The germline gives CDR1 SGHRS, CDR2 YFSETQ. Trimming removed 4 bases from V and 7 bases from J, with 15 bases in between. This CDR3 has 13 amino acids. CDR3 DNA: TGCGCCAGCAGCGCCATAGGGCTCGGGGAGCAGTACTTC. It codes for CASSAIGLGEQYF.

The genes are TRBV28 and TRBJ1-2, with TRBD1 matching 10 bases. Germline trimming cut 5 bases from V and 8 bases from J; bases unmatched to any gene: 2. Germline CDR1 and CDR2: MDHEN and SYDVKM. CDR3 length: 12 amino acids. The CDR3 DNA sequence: TGTGCCAGCAGTGGGACAGGGGACGGCTACACCTTC. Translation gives CASSGTGDGYTF.

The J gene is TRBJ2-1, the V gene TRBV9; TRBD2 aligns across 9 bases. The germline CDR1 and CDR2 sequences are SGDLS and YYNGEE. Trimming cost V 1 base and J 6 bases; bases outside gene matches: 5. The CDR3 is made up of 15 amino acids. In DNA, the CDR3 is TGTGCCAGCAGCGTAATTAGCGGGAGCCCCAATGAGCAGTTCTTC. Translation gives CASSVISGSPNEQFF.

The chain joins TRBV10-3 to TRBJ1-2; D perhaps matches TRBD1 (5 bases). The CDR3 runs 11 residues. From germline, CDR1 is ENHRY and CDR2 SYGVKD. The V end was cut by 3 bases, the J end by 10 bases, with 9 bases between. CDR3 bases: TGTGCCATCAGTGACCAGGGCCCCTACACCTTC. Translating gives CAISDQGPYTF.

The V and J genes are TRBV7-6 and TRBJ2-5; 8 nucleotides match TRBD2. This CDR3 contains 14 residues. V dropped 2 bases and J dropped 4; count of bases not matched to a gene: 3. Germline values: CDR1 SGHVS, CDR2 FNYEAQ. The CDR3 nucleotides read TGTGCCAGCAGCTTAAGCGGGAGAGGAGAGACCCAGTACTTC. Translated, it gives CASSLSGRGETQYF.

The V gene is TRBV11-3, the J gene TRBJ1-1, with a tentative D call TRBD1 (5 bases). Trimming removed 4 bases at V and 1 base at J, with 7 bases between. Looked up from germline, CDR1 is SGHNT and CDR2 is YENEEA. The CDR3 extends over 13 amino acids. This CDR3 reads CASSSGQNTEAFF. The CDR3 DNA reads TGTGCCAGCAGCTCGGGGCAGAACACTGAAGCTTTCTTT.

DNA for the CDR3: TGTGCCAGCAGCCCCCTGGGGCGGGGGACGGGGGAGACCCAGTACTTC. Translated: CASSPLGRGTGETQYF. This chain joins TRBV7-6 and TRBJ2-5; 7 bases are a match to TRBD2. Germline V gene lookup returns CDR1 SGHVS and CDR2 FNYEAQ. CDR3 length: 16 residues. Trimming removed 5 bases from V and 5 bases from J; junction bases left unmatched: 14.

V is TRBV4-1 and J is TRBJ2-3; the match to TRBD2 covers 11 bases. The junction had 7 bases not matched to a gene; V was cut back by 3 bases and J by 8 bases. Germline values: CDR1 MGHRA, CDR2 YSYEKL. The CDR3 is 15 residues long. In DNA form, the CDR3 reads TGCGCCAGCAGCCACCTAGCGGGAGGAGGCCCTACGCAGTATTTT. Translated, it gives CASSHLAGGGPTQYF.

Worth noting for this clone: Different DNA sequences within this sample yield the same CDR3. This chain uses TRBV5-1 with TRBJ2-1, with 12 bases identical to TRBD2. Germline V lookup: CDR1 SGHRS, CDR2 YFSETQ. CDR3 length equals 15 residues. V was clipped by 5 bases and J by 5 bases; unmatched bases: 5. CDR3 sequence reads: CASSSLAGGNNEQFF. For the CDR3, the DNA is TGCGCCAGCAGTTCGCTAGCGGGAGGGAACAATGAGCAGTTCTTC.

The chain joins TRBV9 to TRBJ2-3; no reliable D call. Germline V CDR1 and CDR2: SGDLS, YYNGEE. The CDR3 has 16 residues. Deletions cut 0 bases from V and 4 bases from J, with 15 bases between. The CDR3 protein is CASSVGVELHPDTQYF. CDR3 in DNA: TGTGCCAGCAGCGTAGGGGTTGAGCTCCATCCAGATACGCAGTATTTT. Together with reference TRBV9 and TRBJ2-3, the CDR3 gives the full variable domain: DSGVTQTPKHLITATGQRVTLRCSPRSGDLSVYWYQQSLDQGLQFLIQYYNGEERAKGNILERFSAQQFPDLHSELNLSSLELGDSALYFCASSVGVELHPDTQYFGPGTRLTVL.

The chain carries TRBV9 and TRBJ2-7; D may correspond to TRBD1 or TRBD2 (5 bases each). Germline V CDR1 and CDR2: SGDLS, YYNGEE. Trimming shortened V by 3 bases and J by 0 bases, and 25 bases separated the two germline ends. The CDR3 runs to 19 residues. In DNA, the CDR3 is TGTGCCAGCAGCGCCGAACCGGGACCCTTAATGGGGGTCTCCTACGAGCAGTACTTC. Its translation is CASSAEPGPLMGVSYEQYF.

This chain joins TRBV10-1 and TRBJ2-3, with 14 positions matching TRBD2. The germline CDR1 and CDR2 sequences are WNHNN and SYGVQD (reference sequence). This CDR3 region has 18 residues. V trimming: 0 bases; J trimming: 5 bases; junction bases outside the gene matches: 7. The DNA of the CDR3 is TGCGCCAGCAGTGAGTCAAGGGGACTAGCGGGAGAATTAGATACGCAGTATTTT. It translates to CASSESRGLAGELDTQYF.

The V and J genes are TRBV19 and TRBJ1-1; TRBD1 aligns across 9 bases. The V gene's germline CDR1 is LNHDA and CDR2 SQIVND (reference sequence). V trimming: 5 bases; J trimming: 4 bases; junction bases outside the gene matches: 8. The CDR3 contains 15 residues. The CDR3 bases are TGTGCCAGTAGTCCCGGACAGGGGAGACCCACTGAAGCTTTCTTT. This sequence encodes CASSPGQGRPTEAFF.

In nucleotides, the CDR3 is TGCAGCGTTGCGGAGGGTGGGGGAGAGACCCAGTACTTC. Translating it yields CSVAEGGGETQYF. The chain is built from TRBV29-1 and TRBJ2-5, with D maybe TRBD2 (6 bases). Germline V gives CDR1 SQVTM, CDR2 ANQGSEA. The V and J ends lost 4 bases and 4 bases respectively, with 13 bases between them. This CDR3 has 13 amino acids.

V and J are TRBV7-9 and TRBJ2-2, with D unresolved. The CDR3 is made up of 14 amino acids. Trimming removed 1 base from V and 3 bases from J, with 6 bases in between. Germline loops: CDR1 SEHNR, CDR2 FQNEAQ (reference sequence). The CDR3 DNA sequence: TGTGCCAGCAGCTTAGGCTCCTACACCGGGGAGCTGTTTTTT. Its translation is CASSLGSYTGELFF.

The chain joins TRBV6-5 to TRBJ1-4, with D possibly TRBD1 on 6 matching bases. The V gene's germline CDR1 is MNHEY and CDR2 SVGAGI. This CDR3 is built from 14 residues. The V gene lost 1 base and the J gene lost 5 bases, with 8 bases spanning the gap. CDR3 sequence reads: CASSYWQGNEKLFF. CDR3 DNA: TGTGCCAGCAGTTACTGGCAGGGGAATGAAAAACTGTTTTTT.

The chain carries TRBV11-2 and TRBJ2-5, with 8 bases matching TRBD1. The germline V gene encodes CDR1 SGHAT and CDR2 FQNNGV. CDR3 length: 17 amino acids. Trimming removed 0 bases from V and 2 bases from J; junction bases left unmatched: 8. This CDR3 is CASSLETVNRGQETQYF. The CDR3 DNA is TGTGCCAGCAGCTTAGAAACGGTTAACAGGGGGCAAGAGACCCAGTACTTC. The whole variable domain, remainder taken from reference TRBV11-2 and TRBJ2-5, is EAGVAQSPRYKIIEKRQSVAFWCNPISGHATLYWYQQILGQGPKLLIQFQNNGVVDDSQLPKDRFSAERLKGVDSTLKIQPAKLEDSAVYLCASSLETVNRGQETQYFGPGTRLLVL.

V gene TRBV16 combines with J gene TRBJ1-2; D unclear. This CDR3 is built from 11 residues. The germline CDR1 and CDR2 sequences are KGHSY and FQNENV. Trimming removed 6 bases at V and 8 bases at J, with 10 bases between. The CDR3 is CASSSSGGYTF. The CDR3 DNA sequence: TGTGCCAGCAGTTCTAGCGGGGGCTACACCTTC.

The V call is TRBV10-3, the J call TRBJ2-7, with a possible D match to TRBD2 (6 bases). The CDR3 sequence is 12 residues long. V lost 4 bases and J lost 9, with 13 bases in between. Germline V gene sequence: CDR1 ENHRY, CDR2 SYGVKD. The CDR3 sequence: CAISGDSPGQYF. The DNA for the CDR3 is TGTGCCATCAGTGGGGACTCCCCCGGGCAGTACTTC.

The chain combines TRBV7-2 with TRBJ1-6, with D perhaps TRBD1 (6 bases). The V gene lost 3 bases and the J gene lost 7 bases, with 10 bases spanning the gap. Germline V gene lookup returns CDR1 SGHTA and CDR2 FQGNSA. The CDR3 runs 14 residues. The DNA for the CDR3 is TGTGCCAGCAGCTTGGCAGGGGACAATTCACCCCTCCACTTT. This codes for CASSLAGDNSPLHF.

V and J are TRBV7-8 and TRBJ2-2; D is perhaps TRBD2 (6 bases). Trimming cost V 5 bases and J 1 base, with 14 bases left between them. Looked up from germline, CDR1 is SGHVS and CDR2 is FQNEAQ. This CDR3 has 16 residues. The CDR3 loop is CASSRAEGGNTGELFF. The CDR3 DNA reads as TGTGCCAGCAGCCGGGCGGAGGGAGGGAACACCGGGGAGCTGTTTTTT.

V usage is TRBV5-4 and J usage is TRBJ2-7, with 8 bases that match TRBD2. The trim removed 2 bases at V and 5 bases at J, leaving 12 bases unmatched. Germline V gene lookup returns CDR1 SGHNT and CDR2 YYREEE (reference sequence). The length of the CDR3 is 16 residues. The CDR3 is CASSFKAGAGANEQYF. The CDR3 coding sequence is TGTGCCAGCAGCTTTAAAGCGGGGGCGGGGGCAAACGAGCAGTACTTC.

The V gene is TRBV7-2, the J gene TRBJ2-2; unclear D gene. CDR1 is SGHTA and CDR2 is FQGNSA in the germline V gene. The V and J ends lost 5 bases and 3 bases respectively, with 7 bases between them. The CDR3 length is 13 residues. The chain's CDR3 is CASSEPHTGELFF. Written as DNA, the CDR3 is TGTGCCAGCAGCGAGCCCCACACCGGGGAGCTGTTTTTT.